This T cell receptor (beta chain) was sequenced for a study of blood T cells in healthy people across ages. Using a J-beta primer mix together with a sample-barcoded 5' primer, a second PCR was run for about 6 to 12 cycles. Via MiXCR, TCRdb re-called the 5' RACE reads, giving one row per CDR3 protein. The profile covers approximately 780,000 distinct CDR3 sequences, with about a quarter appearing a single time and about 3% taken by the ten largest. Per the germline V gene, CDR1 is SNHLY and CDR2 is FYNNEI. The V end was cut by 7 bases, the J end by 2 bases, with 14 bases between. The CDR3 is 14 residues long. This sample also appeared in a second study, on T cells of mothers and their children.

V gene TRBV2 combines with J gene TRBJ2-5; D may be TRBD2 (7 bases). The sequence came from a boy younger than 18 in good health. Sequencing was carried out using blood. Here the CDR3 DNA reads TGTGCCAGCATCCGCGGGGGCCCGCAAGAGACCCAGTACTTC. Translating it yields CASIRGGPQETQYF.